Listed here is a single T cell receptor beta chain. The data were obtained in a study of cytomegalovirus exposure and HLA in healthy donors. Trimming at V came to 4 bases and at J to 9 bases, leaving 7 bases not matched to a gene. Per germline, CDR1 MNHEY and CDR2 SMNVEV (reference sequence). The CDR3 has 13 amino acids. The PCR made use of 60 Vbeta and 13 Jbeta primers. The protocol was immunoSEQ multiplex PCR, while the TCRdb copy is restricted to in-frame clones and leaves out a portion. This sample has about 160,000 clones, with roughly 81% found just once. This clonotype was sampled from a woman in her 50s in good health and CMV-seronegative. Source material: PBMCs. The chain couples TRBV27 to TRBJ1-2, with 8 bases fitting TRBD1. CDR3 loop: CASSSTRQGSYTF. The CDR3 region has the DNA TGTGCCAGCAGTTCGACCCGACAGGGGAGCTACACCTTC.